This TCR beta chain was sequenced in a study of Ad26.COV2.S vaccination and SARS-CoV-2 variants. This clone came up once. What it recognizes is unknown. The CDR3 length is 12 residues. CDR1 is LNHDA, CDR2 SQIVND, per germline (reference sequence). The germline V and J ends were trimmed by 7 bases and 6 bases, with 13 bases remaining between them. The study, taken as a whole, reports: Participants in the vaccine arm had higher spike-specific TCR breadth; placebo recipients had lower. Marked by substantial breadth, spike-specific CD8+ and CD4+ T cell responses were reportedly seen after vaccination. Vaccine recipients and placebo recipients showed similar non-spike TCR breadth.

TCRdb keeps only in-frame clones here, not all; method: immunoSEQ multiplex PCR. The sample records over 100,000 clones, about three quarters being singletons. Sequences were derived from peripheral blood, sampled after recovery from COVID-19. The receptor's source is a human donor who had recovered from COVID-19. This chain uses TRBV19 with TRBJ2-7; the D gene is possibly TRBD2 (5 bases). The CDR3 coding sequence is TGTGCCAGTACTAACGCGGGCGGCGAGCAGTACTTC. Translation gives CASTNAGGEQYF.